What follows are 27 T cell receptor beta chains derived from one specimen sequenced in a study of identifying expanded T cells in peripheral blood. The repertoire was sequenced with immunoSEQ multiplex PCR; TCRdb's copy has only in-frame clones and lacks some. The sample records about 52,000 clones, 70% to 85% being singletons. Sequenced input: blood. The receptors here all came from a person between 18 and 75 years old in good health.

The rearrangement uses TRBV9 and TRBJ2-3; 11 nucleotides agree with TRBD2. CDR1 and CDR2 from the germline V gene are SGDLS and YYNGEE. V dropped 3 bases and J dropped 2; count of bases not matched to a gene: 5. The CDR3 is 16 amino acids. The CDR3 region has the DNA TGTGCCAGCAGCGCTGGACTAGCGGGTTACACAGATACGCAGTATTTT. Amino acid sequence: CASSAGLAGYTDTQYF.

This chain connects TRBV6-1 to TRBJ2-2; 8 nucleotides agree with TRBD1. V lost 8 bases to trimming and J lost 6 bases; unmatched junction nucleotides: 5. The CDR3 spans 13 residues. Germline V gene data show CDR1 as MNHNS and CDR2 as SASEGT. CDR3 sequence (DNA): TGTGCCAGCCAGACAGGGGACCCCGGGGAGCTGTTTTTT. It encodes CASQTGDPGELFF.

This clone has more than one count but fewer than ten. The chain couples TRBV7-6 to TRBJ1-3; D remains ambiguous. CDR1 and CDR2 from the germline V gene are SGHVS and FNYEAQ. This CDR3 is built from 16 residues. The V gene lost 0 bases and the J gene lost 3 bases, with 12 bases spanning the gap. CDR3 amino acids: CASSLASKGYGNTIYF. DNA for the CDR3: TGTGCCAGCAGCTTAGCGTCGAAAGGATATGGAAACACCATATATTTT.

The chain combines TRBV6-6 with TRBJ2-7; TRBD1 aligns across 10 bases. CDR3 length equals 13 residues. Germline CDR1 is MNHNY and CDR2 is SVGAGI (reference sequence). With 8 bases clipped from V and 7 bases from J, the junction kept 8 bases outside the gene matches. Written as DNA, the CDR3 is TGTGCCAGCGGGGACAGGGGTTTTCGGGAGCAGTACTTC. Its translation: CASGDRGFREQYF.

The V and J genes are TRBV10-2 and TRBJ2-7; 7 nucleotides line up with TRBD1. Germline loops: CDR1 WSHSY, CDR2 SAAADI. The CDR3 covers 15 residues. V was pared by 4 bases and J by 8 bases, with 14 bases of the junction left unmatched. CDR3 bases: TGCGCCAGCAGTGTGGGACAGCTAATAATAAAAAAGCAGTACTTC. It translates to CASSVGQLIIKKQYF.

The chain joins TRBV6-5 to TRBJ1-2, with D perhaps TRBD1 (5 bases). V lost 2 bases and J 1 base, leaving 11 bases between the germline ends. Germline CDR1 is MNHEY and CDR2 is SVGAGI. The CDR3 covers 15 residues. CDR3 bases: TGTGCCAGCAGTTACACCGGGACGGGTAACTATGGCTACACCTTC. Residues: CASSYTGTGNYGYTF.

This clone appeared once. The chain combines TRBV7-8 with TRBJ2-2; TRBD2 matches at 10 bases. The CDR3 loop spans 16 amino acids. V lost 5 bases to trimming and J lost 4 bases; unmatched junction nucleotides: 7. Per germline, CDR1 SGHVS and CDR2 FQNEAQ. The CDR3 nucleotides are TGTGCCAGCAGCCCGCGGACTAGCGGAATCACCGGGGAGCTGTTTTTT. Translated: CASSPRTSGITGELFF.

The CDR3 region has the DNA TGTGCCAGCAGCTTGGACCAGGCAGGAGGCTACACCTTC. Amino acids: CASSLDQAGGYTF. The genes are TRBV5-6 and TRBJ1-2; D not resolved. This CDR3 comprises 13 residues. Trimming took 0 bases from V and 8 from J, leaving 11 bases between them. CDR1 SGHDT and CDR2 YYEEEE come from the germline V gene. Complete variable domain (other parts from reference TRBV5-6 and TRBJ1-2): DAGVTQSPTHLIKTRGQQVTLRCSPKSGHDTVSWYQQALGQGPQFIFQYYEEEERQRGNFPDRFSGHQFPNYSSELNVNALLLGDSALYLCASSLDQAGGYTFGSGTRLTVV.

This clone was recorded once. The chain carries TRBV11-2 and TRBJ2-3; D may be TRBD1 (8 bases). Germline V gene data show CDR1 as SGHAT and CDR2 as FQNNGV. The CDR3 has 15 residues. Trimming left V 2 bases short and J 4 bases short, with 13 bases between. Here the CDR3 DNA reads TGTGCCAGCAGCTTACGGACAGGGAGGGCAGATACGCAGTATTTT. As protein: CASSLRTGRADTQYF.

The V and J genes are TRBV19 and TRBJ2-7, with 7 bases fitting TRBD1. The CDR3 is made up of 14 amino acids. Trimming removed 3 bases from V and 5 bases from J; junction bases left unmatched: 7. Germline CDR1 is LNHDA and CDR2 is SQIVND (reference sequence). Here the CDR3 reads CASSIKTGSHEQYF. The CDR3 region has the DNA TGTGCCAGTAGTATTAAGACAGGGAGCCACGAGCAGTACTTC.

V gene TRBV5-1 combines with J gene TRBJ1-1; 9 nucleotides match TRBD1. The CDR3 sequence is 15 residues long. Germline V CDR1 and CDR2: SGHRS, YFSETQ. V lost 3 bases to trimming and J lost 3 bases; unmatched junction nucleotides: 6. CDR3 bases: TGCGCCAGCAGCTACAGGGGGCGAGATTACACTGAAGCTTTCTTT. Protein sequence: CASSYRGRDYTEAFF.

The CDR3 DNA reads as TGTGCCAGCAGCTTATACGGTGCAGACGAGCAGTACTTC. This gives the protein CASSLYGADEQYF. The chain couples TRBV7-6 to TRBJ2-7; unclear D gene. The V gene lost 2 bases and the J gene lost 5 bases, with 10 bases spanning the gap. Germline V CDR1 and CDR2: SGHVS, FNYEAQ. The CDR3 is made up of 13 amino acids.

The chain combines TRBV5-1 with TRBJ1-1; perhaps TRBD1 as D (6 bases). V shed 1 base and J shed 1 base, with 11 bases lying between them. Germline CDR1 SGHRS, CDR2 YFSETQ. The CDR3 extends over 15 amino acids. The CDR3 loop reads CASSLTGLENTEAFF. The CDR3 coding sequence is TGCGCCAGCAGCTTGACAGGGCTAGAGAACACTGAAGCTTTCTTT.

The chain uses TRBV5-1 and TRBJ1-2; D may be TRBD1 (5 bases). The germline gives CDR1 SGHRS, CDR2 YFSETQ. The CDR3 totals 12 residues. V was trimmed by 5 bases and J by 2 bases, leaving 7 bases between them. CDR3 amino acids: CASRGTNYGYTF. The DNA of the CDR3 is TGCGCCAGCAGAGGGACGAACTATGGCTACACCTTC.

V usage is TRBV10-3 and J usage is TRBJ2-5; 9 bases align to TRBD1. CDR3 size: 15 residues. Losses at the gene ends were 3 bases for V and 4 bases for J; bases not matched to a gene: 6. Germline V CDR1 and CDR2: ENHRY, SYGVKD. The CDR3 sequence: CAISDDRGESETQYF. CDR3 sequence (DNA): TGTGCCATCAGTGACGACAGGGGGGAGTCAGAGACCCAGTACTTC.

There are a few counts of this clone. The V call is TRBV29-1, the J call TRBJ2-1; D may correspond to TRBD1 or TRBD2 (5 bases each). Germline CDR1 and CDR2: SQVTM and ANQGSEA. Trimming removed 6 bases from V and 12 bases from J, with 18 bases in between. This CDR3 has 12 amino acids. Here the CDR3 DNA reads TGCAGCGTCAAACGGGGCTCTTCGGGGCAGTTCTTC. Amino acids: CSVKRGSSGQFF.

This clone was seen only a few times. The rearrangement uses TRBV29-1 and TRBJ2-1; D unresolved. The CDR3 totals 14 residues. V was cut by 6 bases and J by 8 bases, with 20 bases left in between. CDR1 SQVTM and CDR2 ANQGSEA come from the germline V gene. The CDR3 here is CSVPVGQSEDEQFF. Here the CDR3 DNA reads TGCAGCGTCCCCGTCGGGCAATCCGAGGATGAGCAGTTCTTC.

The chain couples TRBV6-6 to TRBJ2-3, with TRBD2 identical over 10 bases. Trimming cost V 3 bases and J 5 bases; bases outside gene matches: 5. Germline loops: CDR1 MNHNY, CDR2 SVGAGI (reference sequence). The CDR3 runs to 15 residues. Written as DNA, the CDR3 is TGTGCCAGCAGTTATGTACTAGCGGGGCTAGATACGCAGTATTTT. Translation gives CASSYVLAGLDTQYF.

The chain employs TRBV7-8 and TRBJ2-7; D not resolved. V lost 5 bases and J 0 bases, leaving 11 bases between the germline ends. CDR3 length: 14 residues. The V gene's germline CDR1 is SGHVS and CDR2 FQNEAQ. This chain's CDR3 is CASSRALGSYEQYV. The CDR3 nucleotides read TGTGCCAGCAGCAGAGCCTTAGGCTCCTACGAGCAGTACGTC.

A single count supports this clone. The V gene is TRBV10-1, the J gene TRBJ1-3; the D is unclear. V shed 11 bases and J shed 1 base, with 18 bases lying between them. The CDR3 covers 15 residues. CDR1 and CDR2 (germline): WNHNN, SYGVQD (reference sequence). CDR3 nucleotides: TGCGCCTTCACGTACCGGGGTCCGTCTGGAAACACCATATATTTT. It translates to CAFTYRGPSGNTIYF.

The V call is TRBV4-1, the J call TRBJ1-6, with a possible D match to TRBD1 (6 bases). This CDR3 contains 15 residues. Germline CDR1 and CDR2: MGHRA and YSYEKL. With 3 bases removed from V and 7 bases from J, the gap between germline ends came to 13 bases. DNA of the CDR3: TGCGCCAGCAGCCAGGTGACAGGACCAAATTCACCCCTCCACTTT. Amino acid sequence: CASSQVTGPNSPLHF.

The CDR3 DNA follows: TGTGCCAGCAGCCGACCAGGGACAGAAAACATTCAGTACTTC. This gives the protein CASSRPGTENIQYF. This chain connects TRBV28 to TRBJ2-4; 7 nucleotides line up with TRBD1. The CDR3 extends over 14 amino acids. Per germline, CDR1 MDHEN and CDR2 SYDVKM. Trimming at V came to 6 bases and at J to 5 bases, leaving 7 bases not matched to a gene.

This clone is medium-sized (0.01 to 0.1%). The gene calls are TRBV14 and TRBJ2-5, with TRBD2 identical over 10 bases. CDR1 SGHDN and CDR2 FVKESK come from the germline V gene. This CDR3 has 17 amino acids. V was clipped by 4 bases and J by 3 bases; unmatched bases: 11. Here the CDR3 reads CASSPTPGLAREETQYF. DNA for the CDR3: TGTGCCAGCAGCCCGACACCGGGACTAGCGAGGGAAGAGACCCAGTACTTC.

The chain employs TRBV18 and TRBJ2-5; 7 bases map to TRBD2. From germline, CDR1 is KGHSH and CDR2 LQKENI. The CDR3 has 17 residues. V lost 5 bases and J lost 2; bases outside the gene matches: 14. This chain's CDR3 is CASSSREGYWGQETQYF. The CDR3 nucleotides are TGTGCCAGCTCATCAAGGGAGGGGTATTGGGGACAAGAGACCCAGTACTTC.

The J gene is TRBJ2-3, the V gene TRBV5-1; TRBD2 matches at 8 bases. This CDR3 comprises 15 residues. V was clipped by 7 bases and J by 2 bases; unmatched bases: 9. The germline CDR1 and CDR2 sequences are SGHRS and YFSETQ. The CDR3 is CASRTSPRHTDTQYF. DNA of the CDR3: TGCGCCAGCCGGACTAGCCCACGACACACAGATACGCAGTATTTT.

This chain links TRBV7-2 with TRBJ2-6; 10 bases are shared with TRBD1. Germline V gene data show CDR1 as SGHTA and CDR2 as FQGNSA. The CDR3 length is 19 residues. The ends lost 3 bases at V and 0 bases at J; junction bases unmatched: 8. CDR3 in DNA: TGTGCCAGCAGCTTGTCCCTGGGACAGGGGACCTCTGGGGCCAACGTCCTGACTTTC. Protein: CASSLSLGQGTSGANVLTF.

The chain recombines TRBV18 with TRBJ2-3, with D maybe TRBD2 (5 bases). CDR1 KGHSH and CDR2 LQKENI come from the germline V gene. Trimming left V 2 bases short and J 0 bases short, with 12 bases between. The CDR3 is made up of 16 amino acids. The CDR3 DNA reads as TGTGCCAGCTCACCATCCCTAGCCCTGAGCACAGATACGCAGTATTTT. Translated, it gives CASSPSLALSTDTQYF.